This T cell receptor (beta chain) was retrieved from a study of blood T cells in healthy people across ages. Regarding the study as a whole: Versus aged donors, long-lived donors had higher diversity and more naive CD4+ cells.

It was around 9 milliliters of peripheral blood that were drawn from each donor. Per sample, a minimum of 6 million PBMCs were isolated. A few counts support this clonotype. Its matching antigen is unknown. The CDR3 spans 15 residues. The V gene end was trimmed by 3 bases and the J gene end by 4 bases; junction bases not matched to a gene: 6. The germline gives CDR1 MDHEN, CDR2 SYDVKM. A second PCR, run for about 7 to 12 cycles, used a sample-barcoded 5' primer plus a J-beta primer mix. Per sample, CDR3-containing paired-end reads numbered at least 2.5 million. TCRdb itself ran the 5' RACE reads through MiXCR, one entry per CDR3 protein. The sample includes roughly 1,100,000 distinct CDR3 sequences, roughly 24% of them seen just once. These data were likewise used in another study, on T cells of mothers and their children.

This chain connects TRBV28 to TRBJ2-5, with 9 bases fitting TRBD2. The source is a girl aged 2-15 years in good health. The sample consisted of blood. CDR3 protein: CASSFGLAGTETQYF. CDR3 sequence (DNA): TGTGCCAGCAGTTTTGGTCTAGCGGGAACAGAGACCCAGTACTTC.